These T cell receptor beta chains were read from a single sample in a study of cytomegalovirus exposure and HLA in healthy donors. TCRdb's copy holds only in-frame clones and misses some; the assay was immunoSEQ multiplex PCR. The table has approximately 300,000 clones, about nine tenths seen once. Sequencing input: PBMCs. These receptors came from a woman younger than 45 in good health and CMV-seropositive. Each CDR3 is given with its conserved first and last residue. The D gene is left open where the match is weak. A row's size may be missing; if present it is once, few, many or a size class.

CDR3: CASSLAQGSYEQYF
DNA: TGTGCCAGCAGTTTAGCTCAGGGCTCCTACGAGCAGTACTTC
D: NA
J: TRBJ2-7
V: TRBV27
size: NA

CDR3: CASSLAAGSSYGYTF
DNA: TGTGCCAGCAGCTTAGCGGCGGGTTCAAGCTATGGCTACACCTTC
D: NA
J: TRBJ1-2
V: TRBV7-6
size: once

CDR3: CASSFVGPQHF
DNA: TGTGCCAGCAGTTTTGTAGGACCCCAGCATTTT
D: NA
J: TRBJ1-5
V: TRBV28
size: few

CDR3: CASSLSDGRTDTQYF
DNA: TGTGCCAGCAGCTTGTCGGACGGACGCACAGATACGCAGTATTTT
D: NA
J: TRBJ2-3
V: TRBV7-3
size: NA

CDR3: CASKALIQPTGELFF
DNA: TGTGCCAGCAAAGCCTTGATACAGCCCACCGGGGAGCTGTTTTTT
D: NA
J: TRBJ2-2
V: TRBV6-1
size: NA

CDR3: CASSLNVRLAGDNEQFF
DNA: TGTGCCAGCAGCTTAAACGTGCGTCTAGCGGGAGACAATGAGCAGTTCTTC
D: TRBD2
J: TRBJ2-1
V: TRBV7-3
size: NA

CDR3: CASSFGQGANYGYTF
DNA: TGTGCCAGCAGTTTTGGGCAGGGGGCTAACTATGGCTACACCTTC
D: TRBD1
J: TRBJ1-2
V: TRBV27
size: once

CDR3: CASSAVGGGAGGELFF
DNA: TGCGCCAGCAGCGCCGTGGGCGGGGGGGCAGGTGGGGAGCTGTTTTTT
D: TRBD2
J: TRBJ2-2
V: TRBV4-1
size: NA

CDR3: CASSQGTATYEQYF
DNA: TGCGCCAGCAGCCAAGGGACAGCCACCTACGAGCAGTACTTC
D: NA
J: TRBJ2-7
V: TRBV4-3
size: NA

CDR3: CASSPVTLASSYNSPLHF
DNA: TGTGCCAGCAGCCCAGTAACATTAGCGAGCTCCTATAATTCACCCCTCCACTTT
D: NA
J: TRBJ1-6
V: TRBV7-6
size: once

CDR3: CASSLGQGLSYEQYF
DNA: TGTGCCAGCAGCCTAGGACAGGGGCTCTCCTACGAGCAGTACTTC
D: TRBD1
J: TRBJ2-7
V: TRBV13
size: few

CDR3: CASSGINQPQHF
DNA: TGTGCCAGCAGTGGGATCAATCAGCCCCAGCATTTT
D: NA
J: TRBJ1-5
V: TRBV7-9
size: NA

CDR3: CASSLREYNEQFF
DNA: TGTGCCAGCAGCCTCAGGGAATACAATGAGCAGTTCTTC
D: NA
J: TRBJ2-1
V: TRBV14
size: NA

CDR3: CASRGTGRPGEQYF
DNA: TGTGCCAGCAGGGGGACAGGGCGACCCGGCGAGCAGTACTTC
D: TRBD1
J: TRBJ2-7
V: TRBV6-1
size: NA

CDR3: CASSLRSWGRHNEQFF
DNA: TGTGCCAGCAGCTTGAGGTCTTGGGGGAGGCACAATGAGCAGTTCTTC
D: NA
J: TRBJ2-1
V: TRBV5-6
size: NA

CDR3: CASSYYGSDGYTF
DNA: TGTGCCAGCAGTTACTATGGGAGCGATGGCTACACCTTC
D: NA
J: TRBJ1-2
V: TRBV6-5
size: NA

CDR3: CAWTGKETQYF
DNA: TGTGCCTGGACAGGGAAAGAGACCCAGTACTTC
D: NA
J: TRBJ2-5
V: TRBV30
size: NA

CDR3: CASSSAQRAYNEQFF
DNA: TGTGCCAGCAGTTCGGCCCAGCGCGCTTACAATGAGCAGTTCTTC
D: NA
J: TRBJ2-1
V: TRBV6-5
size: NA

CDR3: CASSPSGASSYEQYF
DNA: TGTGCCAGCAGCCCCTCGGGGGCTTCGTCCTACGAGCAGTACTTC
D: NA
J: TRBJ2-7
V: TRBV7-9
size: NA

CDR3: CASSMIAGKERAFF
DNA: TGTGCCAGTAGTATGATCGCCGGTAAGGAGAGGGCTTTCTTT
D: NA
J: TRBJ1-1
V: TRBV19
size: few

CDR3: CASSSPRSSNTEAFF
DNA: TGTGCCAGCAGCTCACCTCGGTCATCGAACACTGAAGCTTTCTTT
D: NA
J: TRBJ1-1
V: TRBV5-4
size: NA

CDR3: CASSQVRDRGVLTEAFF
DNA: TGCGCCAGCAGCCAAGTCCGGGACAGGGGGGTTTTAACTGAAGCTTTCTTT
D: TRBD1
J: TRBJ1-1
V: TRBV4-3
size: NA

CDR3: CASRDRGLAGAHTDTQYF
DNA: TGTGCCAGCAGGGACCGGGGGCTAGCGGGAGCTCACACAGATACGCAGTATTTT
D: TRBD2
J: TRBJ2-3
V: TRBV7-6
size: NA

CDR3: CATSRRLGGGSDEQYF
DNA: TGTGCCACCAGCAGACGCTTGGGGGGAGGATCCGACGAGCAGTACTTC
D: NA
J: TRBJ2-7
V: TRBV15
size: NA

CDR3: CASGAVYNEQFF
DNA: TGTGCCAGCGGCGCTGTGTACAATGAGCAGTTCTTC
D: NA
J: TRBJ2-1
V: TRBV27
size: NA

CDR3: CASSLATGEAFF
DNA: TGCGCCAGCAGCTTGGCGACAGGGGAAGCTTTCTTT
D: TRBD1
J: TRBJ1-1
V: TRBV5-1
size: NA

CDR3: CASSPTPGRSGNTIYF
DNA: TGTGCCAGCAGCCCTACGCCAGGCCGCTCTGGAAACACCATATATTTT
D: NA
J: TRBJ1-3
V: TRBV13
size: NA

CDR3: CSVDPRGTGVVYEQYF
DNA: TGCAGCGTCGATCCTCGGGGGACAGGGGTGGTCTACGAGCAGTACTTC
D: TRBD1
J: TRBJ2-7
V: TRBV29-1
size: NA

CDR3: CASSYSPQMRLTQYF
DNA: TGTGCCAGCAGTTACTCGCCCCAGATGCGTCTTACGCAGTATTTT
D: NA
J: TRBJ2-3
V: TRBV6-5
size: NA

CDR3: CASSQGNARLRSGNQPQHF
DNA: TGTGCCAGCAGCCAAGGAAACGCACGTCTCCGTAGCGGCAATCAGCCCCAGCATTTT
D: NA
J: TRBJ1-5
V: TRBV14
size: once

CDR3: CASSLDSGRSNEQFF
DNA: TGTGCCAGCAGCTTGGACAGCGGGAGGAGCAATGAGCAGTTCTTC
D: TRBD2
J: TRBJ2-1
V: TRBV5-4
size: NA

CDR3: CAWSDSPNEKLFF
DNA: TGTGCCTGGAGCGACAGTCCCAATGAAAAACTGTTTTTT
D: NA
J: TRBJ1-4
V: TRBV30
size: NA

CDR3: CASSLVGTGDYEQYF
DNA: TGTGCCAGCAGCTTAGTAGGGACAGGGGACTACGAGCAGTACTTC
D: TRBD1
J: TRBJ2-7
V: TRBV7-8
size: NA